This T cell receptor beta chain was sequenced in a study of T cell changes during pregnancy in multiple sclerosis (dated by TCRdb to about 2019). The study in broad terms: The study looked at changes in the T cell repertoire across pregnancy in women with multiple sclerosis.

Libraries were built with the immunoSEQ multiplex PCR assay. This is the immuneACCESS table as TCRdb keeps it, with only in-frame sequences that have V and J called. A part of the clones is gone; compared with another copy, unresolved V genes explain less than half, and the rest is unexplained. Here the sample has roughly 22,000 clones; just over 90% occur a single time. Approximately 0.68% of the sample is taken by the ten largest. A remark on this clone: There is no known antigen for this receptor. Compared with germline, one end of the junction differs, possibly owing to a read error. Other DNA sequences in the same sample also yield this CDR3.

From its cysteine to its phenylalanine, the CDR3 spans 13 amino acids. Only the CDR3 region is kept as DNA, spanning 39 bases read in frame from base 1. The germline V gene encodes CDR1 SGHTS and CDR2 YDEGEE. The chain employs TRBV5-8 and TRBJ1-5, with 7 junctional bases fitting TRBD1. This clonotype was sampled from a female donor in good health, enrolled as a control in a pregnancy study. The sample in question was CD4+ T cells from peripheral blood mononuclear cells, obtained after pregnancy. In nucleotides, the sequence is TGTGCCAGCAGCCGGACAGGCAATCAGCCCCAACATTTT. Translated, it gives CASSRTGNQPQHF.